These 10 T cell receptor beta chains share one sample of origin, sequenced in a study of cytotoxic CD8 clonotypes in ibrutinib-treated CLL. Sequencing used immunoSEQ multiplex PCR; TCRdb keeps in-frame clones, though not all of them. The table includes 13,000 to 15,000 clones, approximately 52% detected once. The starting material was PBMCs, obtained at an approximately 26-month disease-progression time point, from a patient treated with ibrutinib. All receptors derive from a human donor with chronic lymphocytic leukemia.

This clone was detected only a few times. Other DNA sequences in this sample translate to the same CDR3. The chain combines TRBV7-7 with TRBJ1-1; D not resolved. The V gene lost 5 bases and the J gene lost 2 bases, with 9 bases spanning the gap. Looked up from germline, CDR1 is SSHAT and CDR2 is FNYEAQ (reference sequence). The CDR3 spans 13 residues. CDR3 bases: TGTGCCAGCAGCCTCTCGCTTAACACTGAAGCTTTCTTT. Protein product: CASSLSLNTEAFF.

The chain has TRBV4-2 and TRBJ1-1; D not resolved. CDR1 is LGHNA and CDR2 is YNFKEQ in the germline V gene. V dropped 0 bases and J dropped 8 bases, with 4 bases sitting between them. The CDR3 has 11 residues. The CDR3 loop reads CASSQDEEAFF. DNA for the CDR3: TGTGCCAGCAGCCAAGATGAGGAAGCTTTCTTT.

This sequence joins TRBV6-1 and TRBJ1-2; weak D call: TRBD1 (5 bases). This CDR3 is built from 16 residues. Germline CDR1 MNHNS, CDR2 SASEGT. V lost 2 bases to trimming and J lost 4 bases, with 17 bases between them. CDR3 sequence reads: CASSESRGPFPYGYTF. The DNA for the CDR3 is TGTGCCAGCAGTGAAAGTAGGGGCCCTTTTCCCTATGGCTACACCTTC.

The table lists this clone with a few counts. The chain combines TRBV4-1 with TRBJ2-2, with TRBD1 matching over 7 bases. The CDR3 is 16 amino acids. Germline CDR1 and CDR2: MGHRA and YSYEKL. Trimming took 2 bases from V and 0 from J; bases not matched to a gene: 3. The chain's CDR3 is CASSQKQGSNTGELFF. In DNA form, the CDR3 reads TGCGCCAGCAGCCAAAAACAGGGGTCGAACACCGGGGAGCTGTTTTTT.

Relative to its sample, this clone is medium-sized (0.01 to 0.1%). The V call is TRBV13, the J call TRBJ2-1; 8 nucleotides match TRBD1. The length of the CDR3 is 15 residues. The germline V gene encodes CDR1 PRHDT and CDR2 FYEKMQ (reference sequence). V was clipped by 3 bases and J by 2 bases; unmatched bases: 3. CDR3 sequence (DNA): TGTGCCAGCAGCTTGACGGGACAGGCCTACAATGAGCAGTTCTTC. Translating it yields CASSLTGQAYNEQFF.

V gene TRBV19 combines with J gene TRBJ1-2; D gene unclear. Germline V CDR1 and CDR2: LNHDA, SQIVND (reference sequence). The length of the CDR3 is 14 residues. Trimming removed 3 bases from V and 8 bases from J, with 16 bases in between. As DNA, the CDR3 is TGTGCCAGTAGTATCCTCGACCGTAGGAAAGGCTACACCTTC. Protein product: CASSILDRRKGYTF. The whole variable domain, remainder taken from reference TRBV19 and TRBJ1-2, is DGGITQSPKYLFRKEGQNVTLSCEQNLNHDAMYWYRQDPGQGLRLIYYSQIVNDFQKGDIAEGYSVSREKKESFPLTVTSAQKNPTAFYLCASSILDRRKGYTFGSGTRLTVV.

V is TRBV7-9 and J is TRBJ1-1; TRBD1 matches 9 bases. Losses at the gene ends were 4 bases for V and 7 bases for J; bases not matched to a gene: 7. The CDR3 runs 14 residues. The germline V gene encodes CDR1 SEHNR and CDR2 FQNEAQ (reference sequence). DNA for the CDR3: TGTGCCAGCAGCTCCGTGGACAGGGGAGTTGAAGCTTTCTTT. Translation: CASSSVDRGVEAFF.

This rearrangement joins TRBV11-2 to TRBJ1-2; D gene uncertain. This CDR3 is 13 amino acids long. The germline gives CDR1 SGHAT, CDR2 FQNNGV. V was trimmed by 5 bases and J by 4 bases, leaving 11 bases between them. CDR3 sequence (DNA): TGTGCCAGCAGCCCGTCATCAGGCTATGGCTACACCTTC. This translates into CASSPSSGYGYTF.

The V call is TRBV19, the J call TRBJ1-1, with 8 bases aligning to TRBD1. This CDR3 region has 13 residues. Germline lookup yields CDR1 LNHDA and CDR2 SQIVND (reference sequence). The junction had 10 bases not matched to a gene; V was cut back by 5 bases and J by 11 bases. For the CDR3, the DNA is TGTGCCAGTAGTGGACAGGGCCCGGGGGGCGCTTTCTTT. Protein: CASSGQGPGGAFF.

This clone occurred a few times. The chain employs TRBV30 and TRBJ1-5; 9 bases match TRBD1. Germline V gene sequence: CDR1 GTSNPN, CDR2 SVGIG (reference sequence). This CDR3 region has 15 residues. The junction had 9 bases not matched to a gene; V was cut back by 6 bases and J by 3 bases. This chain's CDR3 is CACGRDRALNQPQHF. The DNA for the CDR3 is TGTGCCTGTGGCCGGGACAGGGCCCTCAATCAGCCCCAGCATTTT.